This T cell receptor (beta chain) came from a study of blood T cell repertoires in COVID-19. Sequencing used immunoSEQ multiplex PCR; TCRdb keeps in-frame clones, though not all of them. The sample consists of about 230,000 clones, approximately 84% of them appearing once. V was pared by 6 bases and J by 0 bases, with 12 bases between. The germline V gene has CDR1 SGDLS and CDR2 YYNGEE. The CDR3 extends over 14 amino acids. This clone was counted only a few times. This clonotype was sampled from a man aged 45-60 years with active or convalescent COVID-19. V and J are TRBV9 and TRBJ1-2; D remains unclear. Sequenced: peripheral blood. The CDR3 nucleotides are TGTGCCAGCACCCCTCAGGCGACTAACTATGGCTACACCTTC. Translated, it gives CASTPQATNYGYTF.